The rows below give T cell receptor beta chains drawn from one sample of a study of patients and donors after allogeneic stem cell transplantation. TCRdb re-called the RT-PCR reads through MiXCR, storing one row per CDR3 protein. The sample holds about 960,000 distinct CDR3 sequences; more than 15% are singletons and the top ten take around 6%. Sequenced material: blood, either unsorted or a sorted T cell fraction (not recorded which). These TCRs come from a human donor who was either an allogeneic HSCT recipient or a stem cell or donor lymphocyte infusion donor (not recorded which). It is not recorded whose cells these are; they may come from a transplant donor. Each CDR3 is given with its conserved first and last residue. D genes are given only for firm matches. Some rows mark clone size as missing; the rest say once, few, many or name a class of expanded clone.

j_gene: TRBJ1-5
d_gene: NA
v_gene: TRBV10-3
abundance: few
CDR3aa: CAISDREGGQPQHF
CDR3nt: TGTGCCATCAGTGACAGGGAGGGCGGTCAGCCCCAGCATTTT

j_gene: TRBJ1-3
d_gene: NA
v_gene: TRBV20-1
abundance: many
CDR3aa: CSARKGGSDSGNTIYF
CDR3nt: TGCAGTGCTAGAAAAGGGGGTAGTGACTCTGGAAACACCATATATTTT

j_gene: TRBJ2-3
d_gene: NA
v_gene: TRBV20-1
abundance: NA
CDR3aa: CSASVRADTQYF
CDR3nt: TGCAGTGCTAGCGTCAGGGCAGATACGCAGTATTTT

j_gene: TRBJ2-5
d_gene: NA
v_gene: TRBV9
abundance: NA
CDR3aa: CASSVSIEETQYF
CDR3nt: TGTGCCAGCAGCGTATCTATAGAAGAGACCCAGTACTTC

j_gene: TRBJ1-2
d_gene: TRBD1
v_gene: TRBV6-1
abundance: NA
CDR3aa: CASRPRDRSYGYTF
CDR3nt: TGTGCCAGCAGACCCCGGGACAGATCCTATGGCTACACCTTC

j_gene: TRBJ1-5
d_gene: NA
v_gene: TRBV24-1
abundance: NA
CDR3aa: CATSDIGRRPRGCQPQHF
CDR3nt: TGTGCCACCAGTGACATTGGACGGAGACCTCGGGGCTGTCAGCCCCAGCATTTT

j_gene: TRBJ2-1
d_gene: TRBD1
v_gene: TRBV25-1
abundance: NA
CDR3aa: CASSDSPGQGIYNEQFF
CDR3nt: TGTGCCAGCAGTGATTCGCCGGGACAGGGAATTTACAATGAGCAGTTCTTC

j_gene: TRBJ1-6
d_gene: TRBD1
v_gene: TRBV9
abundance: few
CDR3aa: CASSVSGQLNSPLHF
CDR3nt: TGTGCCAGCAGCGTATCGGGACAGCTTAATTCACCCCTCCACTTT

j_gene: TRBJ2-2
d_gene: TRBD1
v_gene: TRBV5-1
abundance: NA
CDR3aa: CASSGSGGPTNTGELFF
CDR3nt: TGCGCCAGCAGCGGATCAGGGGGCCCTACGAACACCGGGGAGCTGTTTTTT

j_gene: TRBJ2-3
d_gene: NA
v_gene: TRBV7-6
abundance: many
CDR3aa: CASSSQTDTQYF
CDR3nt: TGTGCCAGCAGCTCCCAAACAGATACGCAGTATTTT

j_gene: TRBJ1-4
d_gene: TRBD1
v_gene: TRBV30
abundance: NA
CDR3aa: CAWSLGQGGEKLFF
CDR3nt: TGTGCCTGGAGCCTAGGACAGGGGGGAGAAAAACTGTTTTTT

j_gene: TRBJ2-3
d_gene: NA
v_gene: TRBV7-9
abundance: NA
CDR3aa: CASSLLEDPDTQYF
CDR3nt: TGTGCCAGCAGCTTATTGGAGGACCCAGATACGCAGTATTTT

j_gene: TRBJ1-1
d_gene: NA
v_gene: TRBV6-5
abundance: few
CDR3aa: CASSYSTGITEAFF
CDR3nt: TGTGCCAGCAGTTACTCGACCGGGATCACTGAAGCTTTCTTT

j_gene: TRBJ1-6
d_gene: NA
v_gene: TRBV4-2
abundance: NA
CDR3aa: CASSPPSGGPAPLHF
CDR3nt: TGTGCCAGCAGCCCTCCGTCGGGGGGGCCTGCACCCCTCCACTTT

j_gene: TRBJ2-5
d_gene: TRBD2
v_gene: TRBV12-3/TRBV12-4
abundance: NA
CDR3aa: CASSLRLAGGPNQETQYF
CDR3nt: TGTGCCAGCAGTTTACGACTAGCGGGAGGGCCTAACCAAGAGACCCAGTACTTC

j_gene: TRBJ2-7
d_gene: NA
v_gene: TRBV4-3
abundance: few
CDR3aa: CASSQDMIQGSEQYF
CDR3nt: TGCGCCAGCAGCCAAGATATGATACAGGGATCCGAGCAGTACTTC

j_gene: TRBJ2-7
d_gene: TRBD1
v_gene: TRBV4-2
abundance: few
CDR3aa: CASSQSRGRLPYEQYF
CDR3nt: TGTGCCAGCAGCCAATCCAGGGGGCGTTTGCCCTACGAGCAGTACTTC

j_gene: TRBJ2-7
d_gene: TRBD2
v_gene: TRBV20-1
abundance: NA
CDR3aa: CSAIAGTSDYEQYF
CDR3nt: TGCAGTGCCATCGCCGGGACTAGCGACTACGAGCAGTACTTC

j_gene: TRBJ2-3
d_gene: TRBD1
v_gene: TRBV28
abundance: NA
CDR3aa: CASSTRQGVSDTQYF
CDR3nt: TGTGCCAGCAGTACCCGACAGGGTGTGTCAGATACGCAGTATTTT

j_gene: TRBJ2-1
d_gene: NA
v_gene: TRBV12-3/TRBV12-4
abundance: NA
CDR3aa: CASNPGQAYNEQFF
CDR3nt: TGTGCCAGCAACCCGGGCCAGGCCTACAATGAGCAGTTCTTC

j_gene: TRBJ2-4
d_gene: NA
v_gene: TRBV3-1
abundance: few
CDR3aa: CASSQGSHPGNIQYF
CDR3nt: TGTGCCAGCAGCCAAGGTTCGCACCCGGGGAACATTCAGTACTTC

j_gene: TRBJ1-5
d_gene: TRBD1
v_gene: TRBV5-5
abundance: NA
CDR3aa: CASSSTDGTVSNQPQHF
CDR3nt: TGTGCCAGCAGCTCCACCGACGGGACAGTTAGCAATCAGCCCCAGCATTTT

j_gene: TRBJ2-1
d_gene: NA
v_gene: TRBV12-3/TRBV12-4
abundance: many
CDR3aa: CASRLKAAYNEQFF
CDR3nt: TGTGCCAGCAGACTCAAAGCTGCCTACAATGAGCAGTTCTTC

j_gene: TRBJ2-4
d_gene: TRBD1
v_gene: TRBV12-3/TRBV12-4
abundance: many
CDR3aa: CASSLRDRGRDIQYF
CDR3nt: TGTGCCAGCAGTTTACGGGACAGGGGGCGTGACATTCAGTACTTC

j_gene: TRBJ2-7
d_gene: NA
v_gene: TRBV27
abundance: NA
CDR3aa: CASSFLPPELPSSYEQYF
CDR3nt: TGTGCCAGCAGTTTTTTGCCTCCCGAACTCCCCAGCTCCTACGAGCAGTACTTC

j_gene: TRBJ1-2
d_gene: NA
v_gene: TRBV6-5
abundance: few
CDR3aa: CASSYSDLGGPYGYTF
CDR3nt: TGTGCCAGCAGTTACTCGGACTTAGGGGGGCCCTATGGCTACACCTTC

j_gene: TRBJ2-7
d_gene: NA
v_gene: TRBV6-1
abundance: NA
CDR3aa: CASRPGQKPGRRSSYEQYF
CDR3nt: TGTGCCAGCAGACCGGGGCAAAAACCGGGACGCAGAAGCTCCTACGAGCAGTACTTC

j_gene: TRBJ1-2
d_gene: NA
v_gene: TRBV12-3/TRBV12-4
abundance: NA
CDR3aa: CASSLQGGASDGYTF
CDR3nt: TGTGCCAGCAGTTTACAGGGAGGCGCTTCGGATGGCTACACCTTC

j_gene: TRBJ1-3
d_gene: NA
v_gene: TRBV5-1
abundance: few
CDR3aa: CASSLNDFKAGNTIYF
CDR3nt: TGCGCCAGCAGCTTGAACGATTTCAAAGCGGGAAACACCATATATTTT

j_gene: TRBJ1-1
d_gene: NA
v_gene: TRBV3-1
abundance: many
CDR3aa: CASSQSRGGAFF
CDR3nt: TGTGCCAGCAGCCAATCCAGGGGAGGTGCTTTCTTT

j_gene: TRBJ2-4
d_gene: TRBD1
v_gene: TRBV25-1
abundance: NA
CDR3aa: CASTSGTGNGAKNIQYF
CDR3nt: TGTGCCAGCACATCCGGGACAGGGAACGGAGCCAAAAACATTCAGTACTTC

j_gene: TRBJ2-7
d_gene: NA
v_gene: TRBV20-1
abundance: few
CDR3aa: CSARTAKPYEQYF
CDR3nt: TGCAGTGCTAGAACCGCGAAGCCCTACGAGCAGTACTTC

j_gene: TRBJ2-5
d_gene: NA
v_gene: TRBV7-2
abundance: NA
CDR3aa: CASSPQGWQTQYF
CDR3nt: TGTGCCAGCAGCCCCCAGGGGTGGCAGACCCAGTACTTC

j_gene: TRBJ1-1
d_gene: NA
v_gene: TRBV6-2/TRBV6-3
abundance: NA
CDR3aa: CASSRRPLEDTEAFF
CDR3nt: TGTGCCAGCAGCCGCCGCCCGCTTGAAGACACTGAAGCTTTCTTT

j_gene: TRBJ2-1
d_gene: TRBD2
v_gene: TRBV29-1
abundance: many
CDR3aa: CSVNSGNEQFF
CDR3nt: TGCAGCGTTAATAGCGGGAATGAGCAGTTCTTC

j_gene: TRBJ2-1
d_gene: NA
v_gene: TRBV29-1
abundance: many
CDR3aa: CSAGTASYNEQFF
CDR3nt: TGCAGCGCTGGGACGGCCTCCTACAATGAGCAGTTCTTC

j_gene: TRBJ2-1
d_gene: NA
v_gene: TRBV3-1
abundance: NA
CDR3aa: CASSQEIRASSYNEQFF
CDR3nt: TGTGCCAGCAGCCAAGAAATCAGAGCGAGCTCCTACAATGAGCAGTTCTTC

j_gene: TRBJ1-1
d_gene: TRBD1
v_gene: TRBV5-1
abundance: NA
CDR3aa: CASSTTGGSTEAFF
CDR3nt: TGCGCCAGCAGCACGACAGGGGGCAGTACTGAAGCTTTCTTT

j_gene: TRBJ2-7
d_gene: NA
v_gene: TRBV21-1
abundance: NA
CDR3aa: CASSKEGGTGEYF
CDR3nt: TGTGCCAGCAGCAAAGAAGGCGGGACGGGGGAGTACTTC

j_gene: TRBJ1-2
d_gene: NA
v_gene: TRBV24-1
abundance: NA
CDR3aa: CATSEPNGGDYGYTF
CDR3nt: TGTGCCACCAGTGAACCGAACGGGGGGGACTATGGCTACACCTTC

j_gene: TRBJ2-5
d_gene: NA
v_gene: TRBV28
abundance: NA
CDR3aa: CASSLIGKEWETQYF
CDR3nt: TGTGCCAGCAGTTTAATCGGGAAAGAGTGGGAGACCCAGTACTTC

j_gene: TRBJ1-6
d_gene: NA
v_gene: TRBV3-1
abundance: NA
CDR3aa: CASGMVRTPSLAPLHF
CDR3nt: TGTGCCAGCGGGATGGTCAGGACCCCTTCGCTTGCACCCCTCCACTTT

j_gene: TRBJ2-1
d_gene: NA
v_gene: TRBV24-1
abundance: few
CDR3aa: CATSDLGLNDNEQFF
CDR3nt: TGTGCCACCAGTGATTTGGGACTCAACGACAATGAGCAGTTCTTC

j_gene: TRBJ2-1
d_gene: NA
v_gene: TRBV5-6
abundance: NA
CDR3aa: CASSPGGGGQFF
CDR3nt: TGTGCCAGCAGCCCGGGTGGGGGTGGGCAGTTCTTC

j_gene: TRBJ2-5
d_gene: NA
v_gene: TRBV9
abundance: NA
CDR3aa: CASSVGLQQETQYF
CDR3nt: TGTGCCAGCAGCGTAGGGCTACAACAAGAGACCCAGTACTTC

j_gene: TRBJ1-5
d_gene: NA
v_gene: TRBV6-2/TRBV6-3
abundance: NA
CDR3aa: CASSSGAMHQPQHF
CDR3nt: TGTGCCAGCAGTTCAGGGGCAATGCATCAGCCCCAGCATTTT

j_gene: TRBJ2-7
d_gene: NA
v_gene: TRBV18
abundance: NA
CDR3aa: CASSPVKGRVHEQYF
CDR3nt: TGTGCCAGCTCACCAGTAAAGGGTCGGGTCCACGAGCAGTACTTC

j_gene: TRBJ2-7
d_gene: NA
v_gene: TRBV5-1
abundance: few
CDR3aa: CASSLEGTLSAYEQYF
CDR3nt: TGCGCCAGCAGCTTGGAGGGGACCCTGTCCGCGTACGAGCAGTACTTC

j_gene: TRBJ1-2
d_gene: NA
v_gene: TRBV12-3/TRBV12-4
abundance: NA
CDR3aa: CASTLGTYGYTF
CDR3nt: TGTGCCAGCACCCTAGGAACCTATGGCTACACCTTC

j_gene: TRBJ2-7
d_gene: NA
v_gene: TRBV21-1
abundance: NA
CDR3aa: CASGRRYEQYF
CDR3nt: TGTGCCAGCGGCAGGAGGTACGAGCAGTACTTC

j_gene: TRBJ2-3
d_gene: TRBD2
v_gene: TRBV12-3/TRBV12-4
abundance: NA
CDR3aa: CASSSPGLVLNTQYF
CDR3nt: TGTGCCAGCAGTTCCCCGGGACTAGTATTGAATACGCAGTATTTT